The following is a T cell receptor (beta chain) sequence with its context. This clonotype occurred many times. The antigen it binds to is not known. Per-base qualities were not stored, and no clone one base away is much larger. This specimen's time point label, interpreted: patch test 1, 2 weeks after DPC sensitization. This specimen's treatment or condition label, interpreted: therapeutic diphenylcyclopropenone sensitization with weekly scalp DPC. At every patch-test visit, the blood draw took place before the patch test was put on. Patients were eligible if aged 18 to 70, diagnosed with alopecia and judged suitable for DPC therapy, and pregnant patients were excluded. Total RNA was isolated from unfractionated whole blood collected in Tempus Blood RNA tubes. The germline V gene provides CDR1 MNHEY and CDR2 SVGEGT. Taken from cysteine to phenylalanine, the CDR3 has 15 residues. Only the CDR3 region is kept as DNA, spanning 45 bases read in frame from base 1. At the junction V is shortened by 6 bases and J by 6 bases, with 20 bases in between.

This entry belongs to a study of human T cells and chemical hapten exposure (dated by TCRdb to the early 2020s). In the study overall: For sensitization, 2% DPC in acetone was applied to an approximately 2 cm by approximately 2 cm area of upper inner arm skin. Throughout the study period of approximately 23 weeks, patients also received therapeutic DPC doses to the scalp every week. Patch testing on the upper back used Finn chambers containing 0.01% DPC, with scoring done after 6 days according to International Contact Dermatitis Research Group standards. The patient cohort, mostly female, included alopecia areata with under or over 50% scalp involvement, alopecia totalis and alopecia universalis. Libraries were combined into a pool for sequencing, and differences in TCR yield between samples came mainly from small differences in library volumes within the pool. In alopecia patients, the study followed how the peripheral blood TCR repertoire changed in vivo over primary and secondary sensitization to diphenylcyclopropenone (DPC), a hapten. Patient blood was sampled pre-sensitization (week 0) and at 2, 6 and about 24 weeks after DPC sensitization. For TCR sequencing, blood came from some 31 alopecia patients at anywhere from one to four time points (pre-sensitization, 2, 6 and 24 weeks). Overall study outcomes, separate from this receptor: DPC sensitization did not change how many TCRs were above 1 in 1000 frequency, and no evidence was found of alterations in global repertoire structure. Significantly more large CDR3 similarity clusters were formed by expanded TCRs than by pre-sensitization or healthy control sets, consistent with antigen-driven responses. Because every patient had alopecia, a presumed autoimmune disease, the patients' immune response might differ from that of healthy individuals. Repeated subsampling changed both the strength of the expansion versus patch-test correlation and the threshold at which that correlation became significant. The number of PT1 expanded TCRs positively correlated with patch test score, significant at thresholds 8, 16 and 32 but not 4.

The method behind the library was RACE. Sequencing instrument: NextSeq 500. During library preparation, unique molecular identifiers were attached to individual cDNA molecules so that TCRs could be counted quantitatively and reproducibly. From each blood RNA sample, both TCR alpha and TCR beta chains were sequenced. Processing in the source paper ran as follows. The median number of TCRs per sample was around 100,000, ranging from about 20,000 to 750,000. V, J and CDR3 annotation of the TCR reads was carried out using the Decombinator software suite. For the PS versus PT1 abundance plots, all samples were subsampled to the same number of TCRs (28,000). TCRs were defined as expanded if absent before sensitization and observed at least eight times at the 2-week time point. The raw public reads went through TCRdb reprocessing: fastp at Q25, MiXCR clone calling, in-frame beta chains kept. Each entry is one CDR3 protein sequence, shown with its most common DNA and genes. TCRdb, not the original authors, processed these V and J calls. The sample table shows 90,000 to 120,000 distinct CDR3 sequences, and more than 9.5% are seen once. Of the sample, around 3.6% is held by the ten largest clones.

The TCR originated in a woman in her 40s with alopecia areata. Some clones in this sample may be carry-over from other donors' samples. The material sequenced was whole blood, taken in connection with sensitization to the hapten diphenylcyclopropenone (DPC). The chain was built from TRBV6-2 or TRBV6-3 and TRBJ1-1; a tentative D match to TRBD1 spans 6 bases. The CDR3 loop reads CASSPRGTFVAEAFF. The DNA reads TGTGCCAGCAGCCCCAGGGGCACCTTTGTGGCTGAAGCTTTCTTT.